This passage covers 27 T cell receptor beta chains from one sample sequenced in a study of early T cells in non-severe SARS-CoV-2 infection. TCRdb reprocessed the 5' RACE reads with MiXCR, giving one entry per CDR3 protein. The profile shows approximately 69,000 distinct CDR3 sequences, about 10% of them singletons. Material: whole blood. The source of these receptors is an adult who was a healthcare worker with PCR-confirmed SARS-CoV-2 infection or an uninfected control (not recorded which).

Many counts were recorded for this clonotype. V gene TRBV6-2 or TRBV6-3 combines with J gene TRBJ2-1; a weak D match, TRBD1 (5 bases). The CDR3 runs to 14 residues. V gave up 2 bases and J gave up 0 bases, with 5 bases separating them. Looked up from germline, CDR1 is MNHEY and CDR2 is SVGEGT. In nucleotides, the CDR3 is TGTGCCAGCAGTTACAGGGGCTCCTACAATGAGCAGTTCTTC. This translates into CASSYRGSYNEQFF.

This clonotype occurred a few times. The chain uses TRBV30 and TRBJ1-1; TRBD1 is a possible D gene (5 bases). The germline V gene encodes CDR1 GTSNPN and CDR2 SVGIG (reference sequence). Trimming cost V 3 bases and J 3 bases, with 11 bases left between them. CDR3 size: 13 residues. The CDR3 DNA reads TGTGCCTGGAGATTAGAGGGACACACTGAAGCTTTCTTT. This gives the protein CAWRLEGHTEAFF.

A few counts support this clonotype. The chain combines TRBV19 with TRBJ1-5; D unclear. The CDR3 contains 14 residues. The V end was cut by 5 bases, the J end by 2 bases, with 10 bases between. Germline assignment: CDR1 LNHDA and CDR2 SQIVND (reference sequence). CDR3 protein: CASSLGSRNQPQHF. The CDR3 nucleotides read TGTGCCAGTAGTTTAGGGTCGCGCAATCAGCCCCAGCATTTT. Variable domain in full (rest from reference TRBV19 and TRBJ1-5): DGGITQSPKYLFRKEGQNVTLSCEQNLNHDAMYWYRQDPGQGLRLIYYSQIVNDFQKGDIAEGYSVSREKKESFPLTVTSAQKNPTAFYLCASSLGSRNQPQHFGDGTRLSIL.

Many counts were recorded for this clonotype. The rearrangement uses TRBV7-6 and TRBJ2-2, with D unclear. Germline CDR1 and CDR2: SGHVS and FNYEAQ. This CDR3 is built from 14 residues. Deletions cut 0 bases from V and 1 base from J, with 3 bases between. The CDR3 spells CASSLALNTGELFF. As DNA, the CDR3 is TGTGCCAGCAGCTTAGCACTGAACACCGGGGAGCTGTTTTTT.

A few counts support this clonotype. The chain employs TRBV12-3 or TRBV12-4 and TRBJ1-1; no clear D gene. This CDR3 comprises 13 residues. V was trimmed by 5 bases and J by 1 base, leaving 8 bases between them. DNA for the CDR3: TGTGCCAGCAGTAGGAGGGAGAACACTGAAGCTTTCTTT. It specifies CASSRRENTEAFF.

This clonotype was detected only a few times. The chain has TRBV12-3 or TRBV12-4 and TRBJ1-1; weak D call: TRBD1 (5 bases). Trimming removed 5 bases at V and 1 base at J, with 11 bases between. The CDR3 consists of 14 residues. The CDR3 reads CASSPTARNTEAFF. CDR3 bases: TGTGCCAGCAGTCCGACAGCCCGGAACACTGAAGCTTTCTTT.

This clonotype was seen a handful of times. This chain joins TRBV11-3 and TRBJ2-3; 10 bases fit TRBD2. CDR1 and CDR2 from the germline V gene are SGHNT and YENEEA. There are 16 residues in the CDR3. J was trimmed by 2 bases and V by 4 bases; bases with no gene match: 6. The CDR3 DNA is TGTGCCAGCAGCTCGCCGGGACTAGCGAACACAGATACGCAGTATTTT. Translating it yields CASSSPGLANTDTQYF.

This clonotype has a count of ten or more. This chain joins TRBV20-1 and TRBJ2-3; maybe TRBD2 (5 bases). This CDR3 has 15 amino acids. The V gene's germline CDR1 is DFQATT and CDR2 SNEGSKA (reference sequence). Trimming removed 5 bases from V and 0 bases from J, with 15 bases in between. CDR3 nucleotides: TGCAGTGCTCCCCTCGGGGTTACTAGCACAGATACGCAGTATTTT. Protein product: CSAPLGVTSTDTQYF.

This clonotype was counted a few times. This CDR3 reads CASSHRTSGVEQYF. The CDR3 nucleotides are TGTGCCAGCAGCCACAGGACTAGCGGGGTCGAGCAGTACTTC. This chain joins TRBV3-1 and TRBJ2-7; the match to TRBD2 covers 12 bases. Germline CDR1 reads LGHDT; CDR2 reads YNNKEL (reference sequence). Trimming at V came to 3 bases and at J to 6 bases, leaving 3 bases not matched to a gene. CDR3 length: 14 amino acids.

This clonotype was observed many times. The V gene is TRBV6-6, the J gene TRBJ1-1; no clear D gene. The CDR3 runs 15 residues. Per the germline V gene, CDR1 is MNHNY and CDR2 is SVGAGI (reference sequence). The V and J ends lost 0 bases and 3 bases respectively, with 11 bases between them. The CDR3 is CASSYSPGRDTEAFF. DNA for the CDR3: TGTGCCAGCAGTTACTCTCCGGGTCGCGACACTGAAGCTTTCTTT.

The chain recombines TRBV19 with TRBJ2-3; no firm D call. Germline assignment: CDR1 LNHDA and CDR2 SQIVND (reference sequence). V gave up 3 bases and J gave up 3 bases, with 7 bases separating them. This CDR3 is built from 13 residues. This CDR3 reads CASSIQRTDTQYF. The DNA of the CDR3 is TGTGCCAGTAGTATCCAGCGTACAGATACGCAGTATTTT. The entire variable domain, with the rest obtained from reference TRBV19 and TRBJ2-3, is as follows: DGGITQSPKYLFRKEGQNVTLSCEQNLNHDAMYWYRQDPGQGLRLIYYSQIVNDFQKGDIAEGYSVSREKKESFPLTVTSAQKNPTAFYLCASSIQRTDTQYFGPGTRLTVL.

The rearrangement uses TRBV2 and TRBJ1-2; D is undetermined. CDR1 and CDR2 (germline): SNHLY, FYNNEI. This CDR3 has 13 amino acids. V lost 4 bases to trimming and J lost 4 bases, with 10 bases between them. The CDR3 DNA reads as TGTGCCAGCAGTGCATACGGTTCCTATGGCTACACCTTC. Encoded protein: CASSAYGSYGYTF.

This clonotype has ten or more counts. This chain connects TRBV14 to TRBJ1-6, with D possibly matching TRBD1 (5 bases). The V end lost 1 base, the J end lost 0 bases, and 10 bases lay between the germline ends. Germline-derived CDR1 and CDR2 are SGHDN and FVKESK. CDR3 length: 17 amino acids. The CDR3 reads CASSQVWGSSYNSPLHF. For the CDR3, the DNA is TGTGCCAGCAGCCAAGTTTGGGGGAGCTCCTATAATTCACCCCTCCACTTT.

The rearrangement uses TRBV20-1 and TRBJ2-7; TRBD2 aligns across 10 bases. CDR1 and CDR2 (germline): DFQATT, SNEGSKA (reference sequence). The CDR3 is 13 amino acids. V lost 6 bases to trimming and J lost 0 bases; unmatched junction nucleotides: 2. CDR3 sequence reads: CSASSGSSYEQYF. For the CDR3, the DNA is TGCAGTGCCTCTAGCGGGAGCTCCTACGAGCAGTACTTC.

There are many counts of this clonotype. J is TRBJ2-2 and V is TRBV30, with 7 bases matching TRBD2. The ends lost 2 bases at V and 3 bases at J; junction bases unmatched: 6. This CDR3 is 15 amino acids long. Germline CDR1 GTSNPN, CDR2 SVGIG (reference sequence). The CDR3 reads CAWSRTLADTGELFF. Written as DNA, the CDR3 is TGTGCCTGGAGTCGAACCCTAGCGGACACCGGGGAGCTGTTTTTT.

V usage is TRBV6-1 and J usage is TRBJ1-6, with D possibly matching TRBD1 (6 bases). The CDR3 spans 15 residues. Deletions cut 6 bases from V and 6 bases from J, with 15 bases between. Per the germline V gene, CDR1 is MNHNS and CDR2 is SASEGT. CDR3 protein: CASRGPGQINSPLHF. CDR3 DNA sequence: TGTGCCAGCAGGGGACCCGGACAGATTAATTCACCCCTCCACTTT.

This clonotype occurred many times. CDR3 amino acids: CASSLTGNTGELFF. The CDR3 DNA is TGTGCCAGCAGTCTCACCGGGAACACCGGGGAGCTGTTTTTT. The genes are TRBV28 and TRBJ2-2; D remains ambiguous. The CDR3 has 14 residues. V was pared by 5 bases and J by 1 base, with 8 bases between. CDR1 is MDHEN, CDR2 SYDVKM, per germline.

V is TRBV20-1 and J is TRBJ1-2; D may be TRBD1 (5 bases). The V end lost 0 bases, the J end lost 8 bases, and 13 bases lay between the germline ends. Germline lookup yields CDR1 DFQATT and CDR2 SNEGSKA (reference sequence). CDR3 length: 13 residues. In DNA form, the CDR3 reads TGCAGTGCTAGAGATTCCGTGGGGGAAGGCTACACCTTC. It codes for CSARDSVGEGYTF.

This clonotype appeared many times. The chain's CDR3 is CAISESKGGYGAQNEQYF. CDR3 nucleotides: TGTGCCATCAGTGAGTCTAAGGGAGGGTACGGGGCACAAAACGAGCAGTACTTC. The chain uses TRBV10-3 and TRBJ2-7; 7 positions match TRBD2. The CDR3 totals 18 residues. The germline V gene encodes CDR1 ENHRY and CDR2 SYGVKD. J gave up 5 bases and V 0 bases, and 16 bases lay outside the gene matches.

This chain joins TRBV20-1 and TRBJ2-2; the match to TRBD1 covers 8 bases. CDR3 length: 15 residues. The germline gives CDR1 DFQATT, CDR2 SNEGSKA (reference sequence). With V trimmed by 3 bases and J by 6 bases, 9 bases remained unmatched. In nucleotides, the CDR3 is TGCAGTGCTAGTCACCCAGGGGGCTTTTCCGGGGAGCTGTTTTTT. Protein: CSASHPGGFSGELFF.

This clonotype was counted many times. The chain recombines TRBV4-3 with TRBJ2-7; no definite D call. Trimming removed 0 bases at V and 5 bases at J, with 8 bases between. The CDR3 spans 13 residues. Germline CDR1 reads LGHNA; CDR2 reads YSLEER. Written as DNA, the CDR3 is TGCGCCAGCAGCCAAGAATCGTTCCACGAGCAGTACTTC. This gives the protein CASSQESFHEQYF.

In this sample, this clonotype turned up many times. This chain links TRBV5-6 with TRBJ2-7; 10 bases line up with TRBD1. CDR1 and CDR2 (germline): SGHDT, YYEEEE. V shed 4 bases and J 6 bases; nucleotides not matched to a gene: 10. This CDR3 is 15 amino acids long. The CDR3 DNA reads TGTGCCAGCAGCCAGCCGGGACAGGGGATTTTCGAGCAGTACTTC. As protein: CASSQPGQGIFEQYF.

This clonotype occurred a few times. The gene calls are TRBV6-2 or TRBV6-3 and TRBJ2-6; no firm D call. Germline lookup yields CDR1 MNHEY and CDR2 SVGEGT. With 0 bases removed from V and 2 bases from J, the gap between germline ends came to 5 bases. The length of the CDR3 is 15 residues. The CDR3 loop reads CASSYSGAGANVLTF. CDR3 nucleotides: TGTGCCAGCAGTTACTCTGGGGCTGGGGCCAACGTCCTGACTTTC.

This clonotype was seen only a few times. The genes are TRBV12-3 or TRBV12-4 and TRBJ2-5, with 11 bases fitting TRBD1. Losses at the gene ends were 6 bases for V and 4 bases for J; bases not matched to a gene: 4. The CDR3 totals 14 residues. The CDR3 region has the DNA TGTGCCAGCAGCTCCGGGACAGGGGGAGAGACCCAGTACTTC. Encoded protein: CASSSGTGGETQYF.

This clonotype was counted ten times or more. The chain joins TRBV20-1 to TRBJ1-1; D unclear. CDR3 size: 15 residues. Germline CDR1 and CDR2: DFQATT and SNEGSKA (reference sequence). Trimming removed 0 bases from V and 6 bases from J, with 17 bases in between. The CDR3 here is CSARDEKGGGPEAFF. The DNA of the CDR3 is TGCAGTGCTAGAGATGAGAAGGGCGGTGGTCCTGAAGCTTTCTTT.

This chain connects TRBV5-5 to TRBJ2-4, with D possibly TRBD2 on 5 matching bases. This CDR3 spans 15 amino acids. Germline CDR1 and CDR2: SGHKS and YYEKEE (reference sequence). V dropped 4 bases and J dropped 0 bases, with 11 bases sitting between them. The CDR3 bases are TGTGCCAGCAGCACTAGTGCCGTAGCCAAAAACATTCAGTACTTC. Residues: CASSTSAVAKNIQYF.

J is TRBJ2-2 and V is TRBV7-6, with D possibly matching TRBD1 (6 bases). CDR1 is SGHVS, CDR2 FNYEAQ, per germline. The CDR3 totals 15 residues. Trimming shortened V by 1 base and J by 3 bases, and 9 bases separated the two germline ends. DNA of the CDR3: TGTGCCAGCAGCTTAGTGACAGGAGACACCGGGGAGCTGTTTTTT. This codes for CASSLVTGDTGELFF. Complete variable domain (other parts from reference TRBV7-6 and TRBJ2-2): GAGVSQSPRYKVTKRGQDVALRCDPISGHVSLYWYRQALGQGPEFLTYFNYEAQQDKSGLPNDRFSAERPEGSISTLTIQRTEQRDSAMYRCASSLVTGDTGELFFGEGSRLTVL.